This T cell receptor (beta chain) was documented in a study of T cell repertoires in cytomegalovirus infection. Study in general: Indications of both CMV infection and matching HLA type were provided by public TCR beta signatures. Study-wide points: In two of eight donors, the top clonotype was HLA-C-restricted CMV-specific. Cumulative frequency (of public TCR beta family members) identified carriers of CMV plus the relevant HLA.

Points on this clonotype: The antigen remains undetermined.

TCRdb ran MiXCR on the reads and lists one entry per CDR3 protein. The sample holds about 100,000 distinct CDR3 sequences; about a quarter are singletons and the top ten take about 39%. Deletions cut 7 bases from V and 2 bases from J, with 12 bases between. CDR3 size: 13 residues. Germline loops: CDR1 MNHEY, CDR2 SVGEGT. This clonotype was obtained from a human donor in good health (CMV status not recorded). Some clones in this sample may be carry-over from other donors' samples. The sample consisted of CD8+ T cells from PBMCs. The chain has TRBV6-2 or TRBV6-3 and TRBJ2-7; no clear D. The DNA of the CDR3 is TGTGCCAGCACCGCTAACCCCACCTACGAGCAGTACTTC. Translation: CASTANPTYEQYF.